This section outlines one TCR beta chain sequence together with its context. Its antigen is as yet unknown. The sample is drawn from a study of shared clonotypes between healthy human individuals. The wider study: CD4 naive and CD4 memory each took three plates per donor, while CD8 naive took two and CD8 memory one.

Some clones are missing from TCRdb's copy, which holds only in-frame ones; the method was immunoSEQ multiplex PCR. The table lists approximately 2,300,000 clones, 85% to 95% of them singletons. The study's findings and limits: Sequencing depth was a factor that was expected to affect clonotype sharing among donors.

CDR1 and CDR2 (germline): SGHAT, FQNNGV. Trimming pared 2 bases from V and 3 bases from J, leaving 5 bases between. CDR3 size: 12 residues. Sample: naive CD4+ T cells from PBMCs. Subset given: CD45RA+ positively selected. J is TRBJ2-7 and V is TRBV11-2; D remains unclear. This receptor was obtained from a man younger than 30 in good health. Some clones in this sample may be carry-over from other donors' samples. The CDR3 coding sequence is TGTGCCAGCAGCTTAATAGGCTACGAGCAGTACTTC. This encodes CASSLIGYEQYF.